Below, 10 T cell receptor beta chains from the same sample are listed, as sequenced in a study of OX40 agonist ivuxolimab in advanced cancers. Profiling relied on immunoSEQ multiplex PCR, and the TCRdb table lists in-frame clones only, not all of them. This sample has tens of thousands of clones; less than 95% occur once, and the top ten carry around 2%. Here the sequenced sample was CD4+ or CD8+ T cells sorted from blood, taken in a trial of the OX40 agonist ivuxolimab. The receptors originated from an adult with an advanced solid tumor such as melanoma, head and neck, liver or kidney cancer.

The CDR3 DNA follows: TGTGCCAGCAGCTTGGCCCAAACAGGGGGCGGCGCAGATACGCAGTATTTT. Translation gives CASSLAQTGGGADTQYF. This chain joins TRBV5-4 and TRBJ2-3, with 9 bases fitting TRBD1. The germline CDR1 and CDR2 sequences are SGHNT and YYREEE (reference sequence). The CDR3 consists of 17 residues. The ends lost 0 bases at V and 4 bases at J; junction bases unmatched: 9.

CDR3 sequence: CASRRGGTNEKLFF. The DNA for the CDR3 is TGTGCCAGCCGACGGGGTGGAACTAATGAAAAACTGTTTTTT. The chain links TRBV28 to TRBJ1-4; D is undetermined. CDR3 size: 14 residues. Trimming pared 8 bases from V and 1 base from J, leaving 11 bases between. Germline V gene lookup returns CDR1 MDHEN and CDR2 SYDVKM.

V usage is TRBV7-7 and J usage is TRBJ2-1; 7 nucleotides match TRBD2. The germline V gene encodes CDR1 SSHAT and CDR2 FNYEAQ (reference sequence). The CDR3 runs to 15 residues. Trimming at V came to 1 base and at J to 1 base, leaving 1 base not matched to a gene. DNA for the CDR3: TGTGCCAGCAGCTTAGATAGCGGGTCCTACAATGAGCAGTTCTTC. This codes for CASSLDSGSYNEQFF.

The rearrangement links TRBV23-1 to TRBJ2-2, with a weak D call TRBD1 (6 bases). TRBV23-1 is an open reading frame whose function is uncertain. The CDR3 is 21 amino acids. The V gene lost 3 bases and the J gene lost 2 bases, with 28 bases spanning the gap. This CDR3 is CASSHQTGPRTEYSNTGELFF. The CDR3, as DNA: TGCGCCAGCAGTCACCAAACGGGTCCCAGGACAGAATACAGCAACACCGGGGAGCTGTTTTTT.

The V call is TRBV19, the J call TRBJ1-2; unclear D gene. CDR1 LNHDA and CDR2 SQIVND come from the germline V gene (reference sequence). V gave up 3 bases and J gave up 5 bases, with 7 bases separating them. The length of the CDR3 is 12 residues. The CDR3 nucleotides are TGTGCCAGTAGTATGAGTGGTTATGGCTACACCTTC. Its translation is CASSMSGYGYTF.

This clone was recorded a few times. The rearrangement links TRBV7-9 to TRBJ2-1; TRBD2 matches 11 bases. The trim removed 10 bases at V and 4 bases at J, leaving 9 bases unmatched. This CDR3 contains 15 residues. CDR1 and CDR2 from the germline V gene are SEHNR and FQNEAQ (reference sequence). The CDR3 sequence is CATGSGRARYNEQFF. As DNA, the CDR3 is TGTGCCACCGGTAGCGGGAGGGCCCGGTACAATGAGCAGTTCTTC. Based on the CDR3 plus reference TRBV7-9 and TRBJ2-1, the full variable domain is DTGVSQNPRHKITKRGQNVTFRCDPISEHNRLYWYRQTLGQGPEFLTYFQNEAQLEKSRLLSDRFSAERPKGSFSTLEIQRTEQGDSAMYLCATGSGRARYNEQFFGPGTRLTVL.

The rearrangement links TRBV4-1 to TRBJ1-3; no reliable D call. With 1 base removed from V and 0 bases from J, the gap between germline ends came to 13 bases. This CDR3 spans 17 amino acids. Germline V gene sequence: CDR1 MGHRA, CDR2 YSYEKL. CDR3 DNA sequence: TGCGCCAGCAGCCAAGCCCGTGGACGGGACTCTGGAAACACCATATATTTT. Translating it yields CASSQARGRDSGNTIYF.

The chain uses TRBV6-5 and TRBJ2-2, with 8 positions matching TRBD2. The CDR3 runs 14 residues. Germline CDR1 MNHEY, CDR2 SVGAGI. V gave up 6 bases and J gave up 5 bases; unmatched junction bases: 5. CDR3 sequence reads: CASRPGTSTGELFF. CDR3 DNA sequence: TGTGCCAGCAGACCCGGGACTAGTACCGGGGAGCTGTTTTTT.

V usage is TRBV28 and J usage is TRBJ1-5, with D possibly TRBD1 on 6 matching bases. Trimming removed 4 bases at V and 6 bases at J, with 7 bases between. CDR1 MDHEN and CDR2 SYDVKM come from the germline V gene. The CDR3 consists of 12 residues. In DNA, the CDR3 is TGTGCCAGCAGTTACAGGGTTCAGCCCCAGCATTTT. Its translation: CASSYRVQPQHF.

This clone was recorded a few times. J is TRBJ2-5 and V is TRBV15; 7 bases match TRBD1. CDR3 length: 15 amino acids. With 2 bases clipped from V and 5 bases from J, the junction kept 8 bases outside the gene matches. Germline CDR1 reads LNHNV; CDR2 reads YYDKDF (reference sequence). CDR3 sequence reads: CATSRPGTAKETQYF. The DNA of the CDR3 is TGTGCCACCAGCAGACCGGGGACAGCGAAGGAGACCCAGTACTTC.